This T cell receptor (beta chain) was recovered during a study of T-cell memory formation after mild COVID-19. Regarding the study as a whole: Contracting CD4+ clones sat mainly in CM and EM; CD8+ in EMRA.

Germline loops: CDR1 SGHVS, CDR2 FNYEAQ. With 2 bases removed from V and 1 base from J, the gap between germline ends came to 8 bases. CDR3 length: 15 residues. Only a few counts were recorded for this clonotype. The antigen is undetermined. 5'RACE with constant-segment primers yielded barcoded, UMI-tagged TCR alpha and TCR beta cDNA libraries. From the 5' RACE reads, TCRdb called clonotypes with MiXCR, one entry per CDR3 protein. The data show about 420,000 distinct CDR3 sequences, with 20% to 30% seen just once and under 15% held by the top ten. The sequenced sample was PBMCs or a T cell subset sorted from them (not recorded which). The receptor comes from an adult woman who had mild COVID-19 (a few samples of this study predate the infection). Cell type and time point are not known. This chain links TRBV7-6 with TRBJ2-2, with D possibly TRBD1 on 5 matching bases. CDR3 DNA sequence: TGTGCCAGCAGCTTATACCAGGGGAACACCGGGGAGCTGTTTTTT. Protein product: CASSLYQGNTGELFF.